This TCR beta chain was identified in a study of blood T cell repertoires in COVID-19. Per the original data handling: Researchers report that nucleated cell counts were estimated from reference gene primer amplification. Sequenced by immunoSEQ multiplex PCR; TCRdb stores in-frame clones only, minus some. V, J and clone size were drawn from that table, and D and trimming were deduced from the DNA. Among around 380,000 clones listed, approximately 89% were seen once. The CDR3 length is 13 residues. With 5 bases removed from V and 4 bases from J, the gap between germline ends came to 11 bases. Per germline, CDR1 KGHSH and CDR2 LQKENI.

This chain joins TRBV18 and TRBJ1-1; D may be TRBD1 (5 bases). The TCR comes from a man aged 25-45 years who had recovered from COVID-19. Sequencing used PBMCs or T cells enriched from blood (not recorded which). CDR3 amino acids: CASSGEGSTEAFF. CDR3 sequence (DNA): TGTGCCAGCTCAGGGGAGGGGTCCACTGAAGCTTTCTTT. Combining the CDR3 with reference TRBV18 and TRBJ1-1 gives the whole variable domain NAGVMQNPRHLVRRRGQEARLRCSPMKGHSHVYWYRQLPEEGLKFMVYLQKENIIDESGMPKERFSAEFPKEGPSILRIQQVVRGDSAAYFCASSGEGSTEAFFGQGTRLTVV.